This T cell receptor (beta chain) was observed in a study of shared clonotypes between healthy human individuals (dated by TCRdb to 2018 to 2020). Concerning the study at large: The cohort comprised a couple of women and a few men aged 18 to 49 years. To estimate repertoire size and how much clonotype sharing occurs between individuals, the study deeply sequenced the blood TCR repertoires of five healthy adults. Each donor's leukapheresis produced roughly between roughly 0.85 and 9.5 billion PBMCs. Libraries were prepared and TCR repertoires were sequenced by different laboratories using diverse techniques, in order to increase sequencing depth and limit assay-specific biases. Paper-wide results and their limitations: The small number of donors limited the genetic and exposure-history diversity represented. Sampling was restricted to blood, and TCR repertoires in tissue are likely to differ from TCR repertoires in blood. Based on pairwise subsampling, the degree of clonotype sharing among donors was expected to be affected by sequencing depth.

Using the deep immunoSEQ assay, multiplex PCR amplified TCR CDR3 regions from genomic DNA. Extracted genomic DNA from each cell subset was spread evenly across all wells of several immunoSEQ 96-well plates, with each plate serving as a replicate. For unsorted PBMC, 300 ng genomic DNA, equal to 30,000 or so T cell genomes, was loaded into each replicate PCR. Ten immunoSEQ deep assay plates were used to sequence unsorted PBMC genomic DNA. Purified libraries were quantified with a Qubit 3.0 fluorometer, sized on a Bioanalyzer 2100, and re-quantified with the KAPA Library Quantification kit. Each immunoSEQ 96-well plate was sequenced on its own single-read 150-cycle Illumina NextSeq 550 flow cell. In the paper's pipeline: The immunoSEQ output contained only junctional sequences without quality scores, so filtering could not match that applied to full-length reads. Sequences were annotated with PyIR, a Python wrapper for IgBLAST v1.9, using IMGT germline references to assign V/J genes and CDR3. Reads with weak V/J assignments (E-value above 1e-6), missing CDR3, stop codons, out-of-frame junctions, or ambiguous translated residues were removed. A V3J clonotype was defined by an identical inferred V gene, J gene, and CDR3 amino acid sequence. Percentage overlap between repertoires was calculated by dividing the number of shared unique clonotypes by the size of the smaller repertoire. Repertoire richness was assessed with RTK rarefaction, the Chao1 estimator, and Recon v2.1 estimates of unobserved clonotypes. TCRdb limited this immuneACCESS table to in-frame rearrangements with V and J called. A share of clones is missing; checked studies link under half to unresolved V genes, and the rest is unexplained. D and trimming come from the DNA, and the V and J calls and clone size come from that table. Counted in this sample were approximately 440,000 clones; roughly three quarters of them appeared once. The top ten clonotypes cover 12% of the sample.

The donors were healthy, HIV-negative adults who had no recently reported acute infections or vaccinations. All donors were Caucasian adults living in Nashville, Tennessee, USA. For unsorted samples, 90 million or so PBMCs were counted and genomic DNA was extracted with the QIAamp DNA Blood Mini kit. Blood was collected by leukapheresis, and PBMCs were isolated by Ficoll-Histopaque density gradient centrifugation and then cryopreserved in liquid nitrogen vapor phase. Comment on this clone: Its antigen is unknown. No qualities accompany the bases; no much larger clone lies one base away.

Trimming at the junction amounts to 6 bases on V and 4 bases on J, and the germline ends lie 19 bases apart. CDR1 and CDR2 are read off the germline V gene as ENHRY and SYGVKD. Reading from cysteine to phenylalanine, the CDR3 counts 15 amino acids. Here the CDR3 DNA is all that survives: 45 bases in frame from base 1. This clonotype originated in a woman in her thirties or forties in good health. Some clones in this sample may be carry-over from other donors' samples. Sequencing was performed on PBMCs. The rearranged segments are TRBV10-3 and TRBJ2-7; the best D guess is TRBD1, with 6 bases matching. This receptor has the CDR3 CAISDPGTPHYEQYF. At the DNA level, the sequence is TGTGCCATCAGCGACCCCGGGACACCCCATTACGAGCAGTACTTC.